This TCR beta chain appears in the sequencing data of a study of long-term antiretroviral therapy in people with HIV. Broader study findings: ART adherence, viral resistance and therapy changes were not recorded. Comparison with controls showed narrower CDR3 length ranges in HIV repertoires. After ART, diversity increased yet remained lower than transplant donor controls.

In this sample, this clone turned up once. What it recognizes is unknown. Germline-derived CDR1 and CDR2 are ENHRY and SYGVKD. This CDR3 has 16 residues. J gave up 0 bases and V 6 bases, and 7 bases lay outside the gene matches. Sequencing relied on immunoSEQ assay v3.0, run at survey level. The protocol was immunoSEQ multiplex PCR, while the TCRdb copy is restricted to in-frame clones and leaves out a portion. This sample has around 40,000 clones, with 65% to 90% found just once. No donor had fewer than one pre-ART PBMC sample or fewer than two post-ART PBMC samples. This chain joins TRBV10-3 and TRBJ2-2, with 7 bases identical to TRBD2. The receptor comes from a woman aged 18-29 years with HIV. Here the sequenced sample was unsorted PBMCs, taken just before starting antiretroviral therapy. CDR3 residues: CAISRDYFANTGELFF. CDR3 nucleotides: TGTGCCATCAGCCGGGACTATTTCGCGAACACCGGGGAGCTGTTTTTT.